Listed here are 29 T cell receptor beta chains from one sample, sequenced in a study of CD8+ T cells in alopecia areata. The treatment is: oral pan-JAK inhibitor, 5-10 mg twice daily. cDNA prepared by RNA extraction and subsequent reverse transcription served as the template for sequencing. Some clones are missing from TCRdb's copy, which holds only in-frame ones; the method was immunoSEQ multiplex PCR. The data show about 76,000 clones, with about 71% seen just once and 23% held by the top ten. This material consisted of CD8+ T cells sorted from blood, taken at week 24, from a patient treated with tofacitinib. Source of these receptors: a human donor with alopecia areata.

The genes are TRBV25-1 and TRBJ2-3; the D is unclear. There are 13 residues in the CDR3. V was pared by 3 bases and J by 1 base, with 5 bases between. The germline gives CDR1 MGHDK, CDR2 SYGVNS. In DNA form, the CDR3 reads TGTGCCAGCAGTGAGCCCCGCACAGATACGCAGTATTTT. The encoded protein is CASSEPRTDTQYF.

The chain combines TRBV7-6 with TRBJ1-1, with D uncertain. CDR1 SGHVS and CDR2 FNYEAQ come from the germline V gene. The CDR3 is made up of 17 amino acids. V lost 1 base and J lost 0, with 15 bases in between. CDR3 bases: TGTGCCAGCAGCTTAGGTGTAGGCCTCGACATGAACACTGAAGCTTTCTTT. Amino acids: CASSLGVGLDMNTEAFF.

V usage is TRBV6-5 and J usage is TRBJ2-2, with D unclear. This CDR3 has 15 amino acids. The germline V gene encodes CDR1 MNHEY and CDR2 SVGAGI. The V gene lost 3 bases and the J gene lost 4 bases, with 12 bases spanning the gap. The CDR3 region is CASSYGRLGTGELFF. The CDR3 DNA is TGTGCCAGCAGTTATGGCAGGTTGGGCACCGGGGAGCTGTTTTTT.

This clone showed up just once. The genes are TRBV27 and TRBJ2-1; tentative D call: TRBD1 (5 bases). The CDR3 sequence is 14 residues long. In germline, CDR1 is MNHEY, CDR2 SMNVEV (reference sequence). V gave up 4 bases and J gave up 4 bases, with 11 bases separating them. The CDR3 nucleotides are TGTGCCAGCAGTTCACAGGCCCAGTACAATGAGCAGTTCTTC. Protein: CASSSQAQYNEQFF.

This clone rates as medium-sized. This sample includes further DNA sequences coding for the same CDR3. The chain couples TRBV5-1 to TRBJ2-7; unclear D gene. The V gene's germline CDR1 is SGHRS and CDR2 YFSETQ. The CDR3 consists of 13 residues. V was clipped by 0 bases and J by 4 bases, with 8 bases between them. DNA for the CDR3: TGCGCCAGCAGCTTGGGCAGTCCTTACGAGCAGTACTTC. It specifies CASSLGSPYEQYF.

This chain uses TRBV5-4 with TRBJ1-6, with D possibly matching TRBD1 (5 bases). The length of the CDR3 is 18 residues. V was cut by 4 bases and J by 1 base, with 18 bases left in between. Looked up from germline, CDR1 is SGHNT and CDR2 is YYREEE (reference sequence). The CDR3 region has the DNA TGTGCCAGCAGCCCGGAAGGCGGGGGGACGTCCTATAATTCACCCCTCCACTTT. This gives the protein CASSPEGGGTSYNSPLHF.

The genes are TRBV4-1 and TRBJ1-6; D remains unclear. Germline V lookup: CDR1 MGHRA, CDR2 YSYEKL. Trimming removed 3 bases from V and 8 bases from J, with 11 bases in between. This CDR3 region has 14 residues. The CDR3 loop reads CASSHVSEDSPLHF. CDR3 DNA: TGCGCCAGCAGCCATGTTTCAGAGGATTCACCCCTCCACTTT.

This clone was counted a few times. The chain uses TRBV4-1 and TRBJ2-2; weak D call: TRBD2 (6 bases). V dropped 4 bases and J dropped 4 bases, with 10 bases sitting between them. CDR3 length equals 14 residues. Germline V lookup: CDR1 MGHRA, CDR2 YSYEKL. The CDR3 loop is CASSRPGATGELFF. Written as DNA, the CDR3 is TGCGCCAGCAGCCGACCGGGAGCCACCGGGGAGCTGTTTTTT.

This clone was counted between two and nine times. This sequence joins TRBV6-4 and TRBJ2-3, with 12 bases identical to TRBD2. From germline, CDR1 is MRHNA and CDR2 SNTAGT. The CDR3 has 15 residues. Trimming cost V 2 bases and J 3 bases; bases outside gene matches: 0. Here the CDR3 reads CASSDGTSGTDTQYF. In nucleotides, the CDR3 is TGTGCCAGCAGTGACGGGACTAGCGGGACAGATACGCAGTATTTT.

This chain links TRBV6-5 with TRBJ1-2; possible D gene TRBD1, 5 bases. The germline V and J ends were trimmed by 0 bases and 8 bases, with 10 bases remaining between them. This CDR3 contains 13 residues. CDR1 and CDR2 (germline): MNHEY, SVGAGI. The CDR3 sequence: CASSYSNGDGYTF. CDR3 nucleotide sequence: TGTGCCAGCAGTTACTCGAACGGGGACGGCTACACCTTC.

The rearrangement uses TRBV2 and TRBJ2-4, with D perhaps matching TRBD1 (5 bases). The germline V and J ends were trimmed by 2 bases and 4 bases, with 9 bases remaining between them. Germline V gives CDR1 SNHLY, CDR2 FYNNEI. CDR3 length: 14 residues. The CDR3 DNA sequence: TGTGCCAGCAGTGAACTGGACAATAAAAACATTCAGTACTTC. This translates into CASSELDNKNIQYF.

This clone was recorded only once. The genes are TRBV5-1 and TRBJ2-7; possibly TRBD1 for D (5 bases). Germline CDR1 reads SGHRS; CDR2 reads YFSETQ. The CDR3 sequence is 14 residues long. V lost 4 bases and J lost 3, with 14 bases in between. CDR3 amino acids: CASSILDTGYEQYF. The CDR3 DNA follows: TGCGCCAGCAGCATACTGGACACCGGCTACGAGCAGTACTTC.

J is TRBJ2-1 and V is TRBV27; 9 nucleotides align to TRBD2. Trimming removed 7 bases from V and 3 bases from J; junction bases left unmatched: 7. Germline V gives CDR1 MNHEY, CDR2 SMNVEV (reference sequence). This CDR3 spans 15 amino acids. The CDR3 coding sequence is TGTGCCAGCAACCCCCTAGCGGGGTTCTACAATGAGCAGTTCTTC. Translating it yields CASNPLAGFYNEQFF.

V gene TRBV30 combines with J gene TRBJ2-2; TRBD1 matches at 7 bases. CDR3 length: 13 amino acids. Unmatched junction bases numbered 3, after V lost 2 bases and J lost 6 bases. Germline-derived CDR1 and CDR2 are GTSNPN and SVGIG (reference sequence). As DNA, the CDR3 is TGTGCCTGGAGTCCGACAGGGCCCGGGGAGCTGTTTTTT. It specifies CAWSPTGPGELFF.

The rearrangement joins TRBV30 to TRBJ2-1; possible D gene TRBD2, 6 bases. The CDR3 spans 13 residues. Germline lookup yields CDR1 GTSNPN and CDR2 SVGIG (reference sequence). V lost 1 base and J lost 5, with 9 bases in between. CDR3 amino acids: CAWSEGTDNEQFF. Written as DNA, the CDR3 is TGTGCCTGGAGTGAGGGGACTGACAATGAGCAGTTCTTC.

The V gene is TRBV27, the J gene TRBJ2-1; maybe TRBD2 (7 bases). This CDR3 has 18 amino acids. CDR1 is MNHEY and CDR2 is SMNVEV in the germline V gene (reference sequence). Trimming took 1 base from V and 5 from J, leaving 21 bases between them. CDR3 loop: CASSLLRGGRVSNNEQFF. The CDR3 nucleotides are TGTGCCAGCAGTTTATTAAGGGGGGGCCGTGTTTCCAACAATGAGCAGTTCTTC.

This clone has just a few counts. The J gene is TRBJ1-1, the V gene TRBV27; D possibly corresponds to TRBD1 (5 bases). The CDR3 is 12 amino acids. The V gene's germline CDR1 is MNHEY and CDR2 SMNVEV (reference sequence). Deletions cut 8 bases from V and 5 bases from J, with 12 bases between. CDR3 amino acids: CASGGGGTEAFF. In DNA, the CDR3 is TGTGCCAGCGGTGGGGGAGGGACTGAAGCTTTCTTT.

V usage is TRBV15 and J usage is TRBJ1-1, with TRBD1 matching 7 bases. There are 17 residues in the CDR3. CDR1 and CDR2 (germline): LNHNV, YYDKDF (reference sequence). V shed 0 bases, J shed 0 bases, and the junction held 7 bases outside the gene matches. CDR3 sequence reads: CATSRDGQANLNTEAFF. The CDR3 nucleotides read TGTGCCACCAGCAGAGATGGACAGGCAAACCTGAACACTGAAGCTTTCTTT.

This chain joins TRBV19 and TRBJ1-1; maybe TRBD1 (5 bases). Germline V gives CDR1 LNHDA, CDR2 SQIVND (reference sequence). The CDR3 has 15 residues. The V end lost 1 base, the J end lost 0 bases, and 9 bases lay between the germline ends. In DNA form, the CDR3 reads TGTGCCAGTAGTATAGCTGCGGGGGTGAACACTGAAGCTTTCTTT. Translation gives CASSIAAGVNTEAFF. Drawing the rest from reference TRBV19 and TRBJ1-1, the complete variable domain is DGGITQSPKYLFRKEGQNVTLSCEQNLNHDAMYWYRQDPGQGLRLIYYSQIVNDFQKGDIAEGYSVSREKKESFPLTVTSAQKNPTAFYLCASSIAAGVNTEAFFGQGTRLTVV.

This clone has just a few counts. The rearrangement uses TRBV7-2 and TRBJ2-7; unclear D gene. The CDR3 has 16 residues. Between the trimmed V and J ends, which lost 1 base and 7 bases, there was a span of 20 bases. Germline CDR1 reads SGHTA; CDR2 reads FQGNSA. Written as DNA, the CDR3 is TGTGCCAGCAGCTTAGTAACTCTCCCGCTTTTGATGGAGCAGTACTTC. Translating gives CASSLVTLPLLMEQYF. The entire variable domain, with the rest obtained from reference TRBV7-2 and TRBJ2-7, is as follows: GAGVSQSPSNKVTEKGKDVELRCDPISGHTALYWYRQSLGQGLEFLIYFQGNSAPDKSGLPSDRFSAERTGGSVSTLTIQRTQQEDSAVYLCASSLVTLPLLMEQYFGPGTRLTVT.

CDR3 DNA sequence: TGTGCCTGGAGGGCGGGAGCGTTTGGCTCCTACAATGAGCAGTTCTTC. This sequence encodes CAWRAGAFGSYNEQFF. The chain couples TRBV30 to TRBJ2-1, with 7 bases aligning to TRBD2. This CDR3 has 16 residues. Looked up from germline, CDR1 is GTSNPN and CDR2 is SVGIG (reference sequence). V dropped 3 bases and J dropped 0; count of bases not matched to a gene: 8.

This clone has a single count. This sequence joins TRBV5-1 and TRBJ2-3, with 11 positions matching TRBD1. V was clipped by 3 bases and J by 2 bases; unmatched bases: 2. The CDR3 runs to 15 residues. Looked up from germline, CDR1 is SGHRS and CDR2 is YFSETQ. In DNA, the CDR3 is TGCGCCAGCAGCTGGACAGGGGGCCACACAGATACGCAGTATTTT. Translating gives CASSWTGGHTDTQYF.

The chain employs TRBV5-4 and TRBJ2-1; D call uncertain. Germline assignment: CDR1 SGHNT and CDR2 YYREEE (reference sequence). Trimming removed 0 bases at V and 5 bases at J, with 9 bases between. The CDR3 is 14 amino acids. The CDR3 reads CASSLAAENNEQFF. The CDR3 DNA follows: TGTGCCAGCAGCTTGGCGGCGGAAAACAATGAGCAGTTCTTC.

The rearrangement links TRBV25-1 to TRBJ1-1; possible D gene TRBD1, 5 bases. Germline CDR1 is MGHDK and CDR2 is SYGVNS. The CDR3 loop spans 12 amino acids. Trimming left V 6 bases short and J 4 bases short, with 9 bases between. CDR3 in DNA: TGTGCCAGCAGGGTCGGGGGCACTGAAGCTTTCTTT. Encoded protein: CASRVGGTEAFF. Full variable domain (missing parts from reference TRBV25-1 and TRBJ1-1): EADIYQTPRYLVIGTGKKITLECSQTMGHDKMYWYQQDPGMELHLIHYSYGVNSTEKGDLSSESTVSRIRTEHFPLTLESARPSHTSQYLCASRVGGTEAFFGQGTRLTVV.

The gene calls are TRBV27 and TRBJ2-6, with D possibly being TRBD1 (6 bases). V was trimmed by 7 bases and J by 1 base, leaving 14 bases between them. This CDR3 is 16 amino acids long. Looked up from germline, CDR1 is MNHEY and CDR2 is SMNVEV (reference sequence). The CDR3 reads CASTLLTGSGANVLTF. The CDR3 region has the DNA TGTGCCAGCACTCTCTTAACAGGGTCTGGGGCCAACGTCCTGACTTTC.

The gene calls are TRBV7-9 and TRBJ1-4; D is uncertain. The CDR3 is 13 residues long. From germline, CDR1 is SEHNR and CDR2 FQNEAQ (reference sequence). The V end was cut by 11 bases, the J end by 2 bases, with 12 bases between. The chain's CDR3 is CAVLGFTNEKLFF. Written as DNA, the CDR3 is TGTGCCGTCCTAGGCTTCACTAATGAAAAACTGTTTTTT.

This chain links TRBV7-2 with TRBJ1-3; D remains ambiguous. From germline, CDR1 is SGHTA and CDR2 FQGNSA. V shed 1 base and J shed 0 bases, with 7 bases lying between them. There are 15 residues in the CDR3. The CDR3 region is CASSLGVSSGNTIYF. DNA for the CDR3: TGTGCCAGCAGCTTAGGAGTAAGCTCTGGAAACACCATATATTTT.

A few counts support this clone. The chain recombines TRBV2 with TRBJ2-1; no clear D. The CDR3 loop spans 10 amino acids. Trimming cost V 0 bases and J 10 bases, with 1 base left between them. The V gene's germline CDR1 is SNHLY and CDR2 FYNNEI. CDR3 sequence reads: CASSEAEQFF. CDR3 in DNA: TGTGCCAGCAGTGAAGCGGAGCAGTTCTTC.

A few counts support this clone. V and J are TRBV7-9 and TRBJ2-2; D remains ambiguous. The germline V and J ends were trimmed by 1 base and 6 bases, with 3 bases remaining between them. Germline lookup yields CDR1 SEHNR and CDR2 FQNEAQ (reference sequence). The CDR3 has 12 residues. Here the CDR3 DNA reads TGTGCCAGCAGCTTAGGTGCCGGGGAGCTGTTTTTT. This gives the protein CASSLGAGELFF.